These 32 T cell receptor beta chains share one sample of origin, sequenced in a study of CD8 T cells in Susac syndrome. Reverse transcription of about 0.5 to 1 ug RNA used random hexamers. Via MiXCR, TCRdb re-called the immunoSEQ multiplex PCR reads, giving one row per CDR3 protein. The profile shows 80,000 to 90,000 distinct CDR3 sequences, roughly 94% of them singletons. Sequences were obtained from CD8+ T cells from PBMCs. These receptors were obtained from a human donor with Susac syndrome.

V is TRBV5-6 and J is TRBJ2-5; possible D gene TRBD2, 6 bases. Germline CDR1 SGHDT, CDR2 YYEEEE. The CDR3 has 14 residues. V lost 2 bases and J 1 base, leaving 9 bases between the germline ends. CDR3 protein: CASSFGSTQETQYF. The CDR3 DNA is TGTGCCAGCAGCTTCGGGAGTACCCAAGAGACCCAGTACTTC.

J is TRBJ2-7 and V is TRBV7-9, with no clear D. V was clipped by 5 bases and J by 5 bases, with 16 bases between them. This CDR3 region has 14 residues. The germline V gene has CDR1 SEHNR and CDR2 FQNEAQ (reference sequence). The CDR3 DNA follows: TGTGCCAGCAGCCCCTTGGGAACTTGGCACGAGCAGTACTTC. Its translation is CASSPLGTWHEQYF.

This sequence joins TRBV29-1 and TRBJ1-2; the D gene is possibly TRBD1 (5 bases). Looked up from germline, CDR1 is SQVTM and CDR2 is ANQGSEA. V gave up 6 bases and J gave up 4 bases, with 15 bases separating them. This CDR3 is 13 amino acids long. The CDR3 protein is CSVFGQGGYGYTF. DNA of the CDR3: TGCAGCGTCTTCGGGCAGGGAGGCTATGGCTACACCTTC.

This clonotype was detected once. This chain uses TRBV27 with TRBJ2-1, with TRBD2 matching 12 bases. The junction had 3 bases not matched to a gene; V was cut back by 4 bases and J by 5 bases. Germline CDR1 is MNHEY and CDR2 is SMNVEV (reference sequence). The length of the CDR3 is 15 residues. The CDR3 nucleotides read TGTGCCAGCAGTTCTAGACTAGCGGGAGACAATGAGCAGTTCTTC. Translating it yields CASSSRLAGDNEQFF.

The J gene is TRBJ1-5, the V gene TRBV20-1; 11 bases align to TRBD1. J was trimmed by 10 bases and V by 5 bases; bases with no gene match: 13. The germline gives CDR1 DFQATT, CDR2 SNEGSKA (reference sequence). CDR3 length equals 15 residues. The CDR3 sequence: CSAREDRGPFGPQHF. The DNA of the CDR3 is TGCAGTGCTCGGGAGGACAGGGGGCCCTTCGGACCCCAGCATTTT.

The CDR3 region has the DNA TGTGCCAGCAGTTCCCGTTTGCGGGACCCACAAGAGACCCAGTACTTC. It codes for CASSSRLRDPQETQYF. This sequence joins TRBV28 and TRBJ2-5, with D perhaps matching TRBD2 (6 bases). V shed 4 bases and J shed 2 bases, with 17 bases lying between them. In germline, CDR1 is MDHEN, CDR2 SYDVKM. This CDR3 has 16 residues.

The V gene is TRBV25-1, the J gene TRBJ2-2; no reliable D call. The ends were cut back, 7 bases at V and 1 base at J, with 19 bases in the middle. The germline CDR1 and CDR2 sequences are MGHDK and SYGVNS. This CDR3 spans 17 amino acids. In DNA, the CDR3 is TGTGCCAGCACCTCAAGAAGGGTGGCAGGGAACACCGGGGAGCTGTTTTTT. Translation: CASTSRRVAGNTGELFF.

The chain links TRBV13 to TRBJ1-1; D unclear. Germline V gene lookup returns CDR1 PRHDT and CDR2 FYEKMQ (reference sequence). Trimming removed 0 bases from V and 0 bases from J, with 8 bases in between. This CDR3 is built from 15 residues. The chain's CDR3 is CASSLGGWMNTEAFF. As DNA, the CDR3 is TGTGCCAGCAGCTTAGGAGGCTGGATGAACACTGAAGCTTTCTTT.

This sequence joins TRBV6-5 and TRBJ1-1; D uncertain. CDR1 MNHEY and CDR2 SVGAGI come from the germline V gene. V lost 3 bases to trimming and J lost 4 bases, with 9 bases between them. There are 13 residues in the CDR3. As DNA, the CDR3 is TGTGCCAGCAGTTATAAGGATTCCACTGAAGCTTTCTTT. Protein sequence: CASSYKDSTEAFF.

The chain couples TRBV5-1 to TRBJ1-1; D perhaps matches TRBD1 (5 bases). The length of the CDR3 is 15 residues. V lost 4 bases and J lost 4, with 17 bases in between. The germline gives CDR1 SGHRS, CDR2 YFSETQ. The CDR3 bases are TGCGCCAGCAGCCCCGATGGGGGTACCTTCACTGAAGCTTTCTTT. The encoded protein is CASSPDGGTFTEAFF.

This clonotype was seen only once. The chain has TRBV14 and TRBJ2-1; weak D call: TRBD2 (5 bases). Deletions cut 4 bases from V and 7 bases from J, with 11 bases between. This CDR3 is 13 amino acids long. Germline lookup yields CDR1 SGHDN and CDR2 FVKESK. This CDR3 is CASSPTSINEQFF. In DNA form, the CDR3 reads TGTGCCAGCAGCCCAACTAGTATAAATGAGCAGTTCTTC.

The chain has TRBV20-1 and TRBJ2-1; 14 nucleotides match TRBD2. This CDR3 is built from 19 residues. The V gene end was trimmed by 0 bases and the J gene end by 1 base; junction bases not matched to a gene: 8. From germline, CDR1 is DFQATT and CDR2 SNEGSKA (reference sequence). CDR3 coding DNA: TGCAGTGCTAGAGAGGGAGGGACTAGCGGGAGCGGATCCTACAATGAGCAGTTCTTC. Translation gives CSAREGGTSGSGSYNEQFF.

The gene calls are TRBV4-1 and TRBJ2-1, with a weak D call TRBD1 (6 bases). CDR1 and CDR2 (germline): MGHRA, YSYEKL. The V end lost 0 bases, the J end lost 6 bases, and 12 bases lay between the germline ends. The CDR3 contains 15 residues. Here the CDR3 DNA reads TGCGCCAGCAGCCAAGAACCAGGGGTGATCAATGAGCAGTTCTTC. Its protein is CASSQEPGVINEQFF.

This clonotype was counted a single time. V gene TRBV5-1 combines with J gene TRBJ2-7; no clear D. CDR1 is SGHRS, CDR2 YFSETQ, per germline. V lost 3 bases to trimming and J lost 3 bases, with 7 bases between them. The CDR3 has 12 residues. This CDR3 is CASSYDFYEQYF. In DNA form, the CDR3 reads TGCGCCAGCAGCTACGACTTCTACGAGCAGTACTTC.

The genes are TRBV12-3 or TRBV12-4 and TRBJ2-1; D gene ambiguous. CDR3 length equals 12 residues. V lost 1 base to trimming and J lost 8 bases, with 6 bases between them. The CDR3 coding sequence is TGTGCCAGCAGTTTAGACTTCGATGAGCAGTTCTTC. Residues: CASSLDFDEQFF.

CDR3 in amino acids: CSVSDLNEQFF. The CDR3 region has the DNA TGCAGCGTTTCGGACCTCAATGAGCAGTTCTTC. The chain couples TRBV29-1 to TRBJ2-1; D is unclear. Germline assignment: CDR1 SQVTM and CDR2 ANQGSEA. V shed 5 bases and J shed 6 bases, with 8 bases lying between them. The CDR3 length is 11 residues.

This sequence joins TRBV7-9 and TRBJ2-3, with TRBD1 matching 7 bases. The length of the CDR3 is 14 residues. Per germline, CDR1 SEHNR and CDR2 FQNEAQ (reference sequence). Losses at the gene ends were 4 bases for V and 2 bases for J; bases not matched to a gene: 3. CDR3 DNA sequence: TGTGCCAGCAGCTCGGACAGGTCCACAGATACGCAGTATTTT. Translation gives CASSSDRSTDTQYF.

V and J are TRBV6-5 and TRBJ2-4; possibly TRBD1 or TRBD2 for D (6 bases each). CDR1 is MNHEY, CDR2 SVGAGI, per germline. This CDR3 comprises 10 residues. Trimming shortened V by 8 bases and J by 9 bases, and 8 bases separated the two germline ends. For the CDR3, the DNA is TGTGCCAGCGGAGGGGGCATTCAGTACTTC. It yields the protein CASGGGIQYF.

Here the CDR3 DNA reads TGTGCCAGCAGTGAATATATGGGCTACGAGCAGTACTTC. Its protein product is CASSEYMGYEQYF. The chain combines TRBV25-1 with TRBJ2-7; D unresolved. Trimming stripped 0 bases from V and 3 bases from J, with 6 bases between. From germline, CDR1 is MGHDK and CDR2 SYGVNS. This CDR3 region has 13 residues.

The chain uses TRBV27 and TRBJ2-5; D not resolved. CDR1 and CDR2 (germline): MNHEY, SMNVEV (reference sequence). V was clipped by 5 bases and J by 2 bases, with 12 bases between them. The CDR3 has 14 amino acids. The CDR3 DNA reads TGTGCCAGCAGTCCCCTACGACGACAAGAGACCCAGTACTTC. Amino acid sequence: CASSPLRRQETQYF.

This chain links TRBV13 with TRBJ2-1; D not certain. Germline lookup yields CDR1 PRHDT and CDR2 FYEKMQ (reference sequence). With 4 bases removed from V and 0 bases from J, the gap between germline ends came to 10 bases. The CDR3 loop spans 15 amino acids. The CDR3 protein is CASSSNPSSYNEQFF. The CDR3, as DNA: TGTGCCAGCAGCTCCAACCCTAGCTCCTACAATGAGCAGTTCTTC.

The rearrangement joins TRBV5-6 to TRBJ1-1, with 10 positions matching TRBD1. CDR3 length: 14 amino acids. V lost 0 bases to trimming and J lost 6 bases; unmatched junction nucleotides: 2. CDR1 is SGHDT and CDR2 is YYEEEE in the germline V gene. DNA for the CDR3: TGTGCCAGCAGCTTGGGGACAGGGGGTGCTGAAGCTTTCTTT. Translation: CASSLGTGGAEAFF. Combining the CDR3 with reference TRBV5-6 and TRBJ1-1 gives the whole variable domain DAGVTQSPTHLIKTRGQQVTLRCSPKSGHDTVSWYQQALGQGPQFIFQYYEEEERQRGNFPDRFSGHQFPNYSSELNVNALLLGDSALYLCASSLGTGGAEAFFGQGTRLTVV.

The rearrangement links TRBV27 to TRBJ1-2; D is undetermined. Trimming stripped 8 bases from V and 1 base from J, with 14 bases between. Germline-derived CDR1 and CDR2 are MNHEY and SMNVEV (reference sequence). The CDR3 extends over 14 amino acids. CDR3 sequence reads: CASGPFNVNYGYTF. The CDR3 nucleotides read TGTGCCAGCGGACCTTTTAACGTTAACTATGGCTACACCTTC.

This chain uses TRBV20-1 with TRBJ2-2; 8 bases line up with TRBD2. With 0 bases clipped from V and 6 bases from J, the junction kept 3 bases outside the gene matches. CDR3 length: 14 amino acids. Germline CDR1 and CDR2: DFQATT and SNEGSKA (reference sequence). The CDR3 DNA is TGCAGTGCTAGAGATCGGCGGGAGGCCGGGGAGCTGTTTTTT. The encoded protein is CSARDRREAGELFF.

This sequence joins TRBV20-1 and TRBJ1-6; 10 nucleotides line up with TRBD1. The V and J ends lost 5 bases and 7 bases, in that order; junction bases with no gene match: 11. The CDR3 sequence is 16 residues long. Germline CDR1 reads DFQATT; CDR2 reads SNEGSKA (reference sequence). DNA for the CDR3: TGCAGTGCTCCGGACGGGACAGGGGTCAGGAATTCACCCCTCCACTTT. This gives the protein CSAPDGTGVRNSPLHF.

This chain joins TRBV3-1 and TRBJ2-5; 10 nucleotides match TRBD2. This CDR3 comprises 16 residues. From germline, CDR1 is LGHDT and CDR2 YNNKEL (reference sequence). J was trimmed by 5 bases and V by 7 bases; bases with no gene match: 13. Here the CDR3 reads CASTPGGLAGVETQYF. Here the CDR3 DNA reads TGTGCCAGCACACCAGGAGGGCTAGCGGGAGTTGAGACCCAGTACTTC.

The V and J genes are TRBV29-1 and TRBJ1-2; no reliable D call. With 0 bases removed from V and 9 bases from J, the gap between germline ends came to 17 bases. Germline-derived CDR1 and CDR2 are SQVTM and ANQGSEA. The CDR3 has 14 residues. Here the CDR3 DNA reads TGCAGCGTTGAAGATCTTGGGCCGCTTGGGAGCTACACCTTC. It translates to CSVEDLGPLGSYTF.

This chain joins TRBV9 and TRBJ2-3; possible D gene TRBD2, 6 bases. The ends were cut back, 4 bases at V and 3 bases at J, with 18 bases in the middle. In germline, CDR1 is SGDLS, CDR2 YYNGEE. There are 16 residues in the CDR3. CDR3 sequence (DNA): TGTGCCAGCAGCTCTTCCCCGGAGGGGTTTACAGATACGCAGTATTTT. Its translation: CASSSSPEGFTDTQYF.

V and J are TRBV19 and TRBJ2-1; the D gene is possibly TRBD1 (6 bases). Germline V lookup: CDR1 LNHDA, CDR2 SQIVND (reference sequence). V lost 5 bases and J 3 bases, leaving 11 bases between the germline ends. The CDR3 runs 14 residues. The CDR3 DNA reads TGTGCCAGTAGTCCAGGACAGAGCTACAATGAGCAGTTCTTC. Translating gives CASSPGQSYNEQFF.

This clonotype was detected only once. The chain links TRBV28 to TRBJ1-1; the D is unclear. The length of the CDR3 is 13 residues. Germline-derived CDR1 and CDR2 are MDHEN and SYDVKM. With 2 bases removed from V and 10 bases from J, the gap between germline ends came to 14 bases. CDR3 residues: CASSLGSAGLAFF. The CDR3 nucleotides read TGTGCCAGCAGTTTAGGGTCAGCAGGCTTAGCTTTCTTT.

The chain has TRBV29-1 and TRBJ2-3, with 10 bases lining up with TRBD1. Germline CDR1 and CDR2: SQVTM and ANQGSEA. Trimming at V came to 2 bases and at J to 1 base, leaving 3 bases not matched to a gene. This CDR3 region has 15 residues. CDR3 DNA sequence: TGCAGCGTTGAACCCGGACAGGGGGGCACAGATACGCAGTATTTT. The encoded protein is CSVEPGQGGTDTQYF.

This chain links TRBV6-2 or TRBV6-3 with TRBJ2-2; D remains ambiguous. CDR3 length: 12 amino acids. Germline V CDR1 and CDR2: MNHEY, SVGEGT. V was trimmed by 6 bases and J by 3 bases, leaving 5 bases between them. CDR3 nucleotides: TGTGCCAGCAGAGCTTACACCGGGGAGCTGTTTTTT. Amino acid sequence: CASRAYTGELFF.